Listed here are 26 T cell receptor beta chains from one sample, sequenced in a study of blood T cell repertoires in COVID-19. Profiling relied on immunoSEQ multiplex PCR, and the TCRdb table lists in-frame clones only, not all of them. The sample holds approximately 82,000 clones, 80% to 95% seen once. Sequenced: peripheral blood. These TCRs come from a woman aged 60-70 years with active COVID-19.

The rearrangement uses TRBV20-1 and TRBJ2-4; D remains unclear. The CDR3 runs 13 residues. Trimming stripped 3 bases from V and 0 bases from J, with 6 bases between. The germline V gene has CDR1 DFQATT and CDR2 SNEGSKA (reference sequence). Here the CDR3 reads CSASSLAKNIQYF. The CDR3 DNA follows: TGCAGTGCTAGTTCCTTAGCCAAAAACATTCAGTACTTC.

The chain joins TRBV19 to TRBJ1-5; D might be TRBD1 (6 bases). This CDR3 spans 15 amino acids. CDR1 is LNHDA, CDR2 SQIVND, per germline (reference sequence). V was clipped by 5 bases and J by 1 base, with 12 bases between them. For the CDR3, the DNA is TGTGCCAGTAGTCCCTTTCAGGGGAGCAATCAGCCCCAGCATTTT. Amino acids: CASSPFQGSNQPQHF.

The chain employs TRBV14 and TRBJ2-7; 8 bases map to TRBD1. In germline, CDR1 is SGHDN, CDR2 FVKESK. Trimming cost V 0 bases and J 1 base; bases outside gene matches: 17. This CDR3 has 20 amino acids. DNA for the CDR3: TGTGCCAGCAGCCAAGAAGCAGCCGGGACAGGCGGGTGGCCATCCTACGAGCAGTACTTC. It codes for CASSQEAAGTGGWPSYEQYF.

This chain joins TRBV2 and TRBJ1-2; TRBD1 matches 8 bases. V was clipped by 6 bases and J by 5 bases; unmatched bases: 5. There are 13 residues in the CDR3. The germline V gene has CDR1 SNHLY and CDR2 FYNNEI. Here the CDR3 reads CASRGQAPYGYTF. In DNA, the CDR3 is TGTGCCAGCAGGGGACAGGCCCCTTATGGCTACACCTTC. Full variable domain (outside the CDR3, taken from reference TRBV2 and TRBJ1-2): EPEVTQTPSHQVTQMGQEVILRCVPISNHLYFYWYRQILGQKVEFLVSFYNNEISEKSEIFDDQFSVERPDGSNFTLKIRSTKLEDSAMYFCASRGQAPYGYTFGSGTRLTVV.

In nucleotides, the CDR3 is TGTGCCAGCAGGAACTTGCGGGAGCTAGCCTACGAGCAGTACTTC. This encodes CASRNLRELAYEQYF. The chain combines TRBV6-6 with TRBJ2-7; 7 bases are shared with TRBD2. The CDR3 loop spans 15 amino acids. V lost 6 bases to trimming and J lost 2 bases; unmatched junction nucleotides: 10. CDR1 is MNHNY, CDR2 SVGAGI, per germline (reference sequence).

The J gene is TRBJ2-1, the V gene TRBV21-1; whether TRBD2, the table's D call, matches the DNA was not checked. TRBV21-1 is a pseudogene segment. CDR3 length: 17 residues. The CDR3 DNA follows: TGTGCCAGCCGTCGTAGCGGGAGGACGAGCTCCTACAATGAGCAGTTCTTC. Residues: CASRRSGRTSSYNEQFF.

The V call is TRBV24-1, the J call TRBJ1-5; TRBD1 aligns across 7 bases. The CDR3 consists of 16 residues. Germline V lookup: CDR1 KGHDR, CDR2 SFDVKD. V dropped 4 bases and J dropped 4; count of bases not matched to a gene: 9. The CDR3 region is CATSDQGQEENQPQHF. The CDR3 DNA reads TGTGCCACCAGTGACCAAGGACAGGAGGAGAATCAGCCCCAGCATTTT.

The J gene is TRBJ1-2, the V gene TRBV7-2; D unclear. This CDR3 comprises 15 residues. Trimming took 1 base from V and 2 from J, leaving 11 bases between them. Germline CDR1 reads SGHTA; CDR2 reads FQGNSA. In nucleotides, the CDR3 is TGTGCCAGCAGCTTAGGGTTCGAGCCAAACTATGGCTACACCTTC. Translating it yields CASSLGFEPNYGYTF.

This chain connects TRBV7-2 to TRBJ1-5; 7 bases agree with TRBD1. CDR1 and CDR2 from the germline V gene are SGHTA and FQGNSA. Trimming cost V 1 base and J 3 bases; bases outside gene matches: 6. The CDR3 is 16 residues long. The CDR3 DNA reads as TGTGCCAGCAGCTTAGGCAAAGGGGGCCCCAATCAGCCCCAGCATTTT. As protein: CASSLGKGGPNQPQHF. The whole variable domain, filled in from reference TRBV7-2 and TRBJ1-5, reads GAGVSQSPSNKVTEKGKDVELRCDPISGHTALYWYRQSLGQGLEFLIYFQGNSAPDKSGLPSDRFSAERTGGSVSTLTIQRTQQEDSAVYLCASSLGKGGPNQPQHFGDGTRLSIL.

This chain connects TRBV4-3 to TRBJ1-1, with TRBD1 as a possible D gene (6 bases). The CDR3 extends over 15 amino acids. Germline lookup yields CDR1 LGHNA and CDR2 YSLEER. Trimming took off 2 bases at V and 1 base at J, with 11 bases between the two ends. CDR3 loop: CASSQYLDRNTEAFF. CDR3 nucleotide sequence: TGCGCCAGCAGCCAATACTTGGACAGGAACACTGAAGCTTTCTTT.

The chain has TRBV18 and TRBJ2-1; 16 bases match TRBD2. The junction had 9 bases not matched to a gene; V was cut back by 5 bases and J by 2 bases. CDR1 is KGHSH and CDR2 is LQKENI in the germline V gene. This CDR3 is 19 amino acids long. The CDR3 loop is CASSVSSGTSGGAYNEQFF. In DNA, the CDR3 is TGTGCCAGCTCAGTCAGCTCCGGGACTAGCGGGGGGGCCTACAATGAGCAGTTCTTC.

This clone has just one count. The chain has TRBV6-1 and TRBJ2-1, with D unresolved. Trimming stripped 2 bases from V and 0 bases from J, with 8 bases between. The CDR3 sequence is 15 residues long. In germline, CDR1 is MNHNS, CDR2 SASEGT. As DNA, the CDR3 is TGTGCCAGCAGTGAATGGGCAGCCTCCTACAATGAGCAGTTCTTC. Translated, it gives CASSEWAASYNEQFF.

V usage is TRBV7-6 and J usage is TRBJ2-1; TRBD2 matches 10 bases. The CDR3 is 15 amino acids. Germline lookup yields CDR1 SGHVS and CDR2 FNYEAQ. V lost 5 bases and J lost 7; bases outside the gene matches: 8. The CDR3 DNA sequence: TGTGCCAGCAGCCTCGGACTAGCGGCACTAAATGAGCAGTTCTTC. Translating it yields CASSLGLAALNEQFF.

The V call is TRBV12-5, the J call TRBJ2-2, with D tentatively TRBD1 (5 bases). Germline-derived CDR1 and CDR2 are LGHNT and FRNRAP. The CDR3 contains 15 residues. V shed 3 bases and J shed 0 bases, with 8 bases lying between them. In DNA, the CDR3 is TGTGCTAGTGGTTTTGCAGGGACGAACACCGGGGAGCTGTTTTTT. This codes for CASGFAGTNTGELFF.

This CDR3 is CASSLLEGGLTEAFF. The CDR3 DNA reads TGTGCCAGCAGCTTATTAGAAGGAGGCTTGACTGAAGCTTTCTTT. This chain joins TRBV7-9 and TRBJ1-1; D remains ambiguous. V was clipped by 2 bases and J by 5 bases, with 15 bases between them. This CDR3 spans 15 amino acids. Germline V gene lookup returns CDR1 SEHNR and CDR2 FQNEAQ (reference sequence).

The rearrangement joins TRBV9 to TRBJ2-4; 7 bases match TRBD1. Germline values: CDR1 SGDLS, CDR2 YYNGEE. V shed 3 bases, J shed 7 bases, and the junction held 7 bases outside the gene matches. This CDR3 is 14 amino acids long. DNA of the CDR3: TGTGCCAGCAGCGGGGACAGCGGCCTTAACATTCAGTACTTC. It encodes CASSGDSGLNIQYF. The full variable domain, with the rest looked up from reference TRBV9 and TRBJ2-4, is DSGVTQTPKHLITATGQRVTLRCSPRSGDLSVYWYQQSLDQGLQFLIQYYNGEERAKGNILERFSAQQFPDLHSELNLSSLELGDSALYFCASSGDSGLNIQYFGAGTRLSVL.

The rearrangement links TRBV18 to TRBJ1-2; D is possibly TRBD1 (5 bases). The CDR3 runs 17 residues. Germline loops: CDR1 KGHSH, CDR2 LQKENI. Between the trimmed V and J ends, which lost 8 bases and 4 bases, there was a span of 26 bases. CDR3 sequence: CASTPDAPDRTSYGYTF. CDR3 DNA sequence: TGTGCCAGCACTCCGGATGCCCCTGACAGAACATCCTATGGCTACACCTTC.

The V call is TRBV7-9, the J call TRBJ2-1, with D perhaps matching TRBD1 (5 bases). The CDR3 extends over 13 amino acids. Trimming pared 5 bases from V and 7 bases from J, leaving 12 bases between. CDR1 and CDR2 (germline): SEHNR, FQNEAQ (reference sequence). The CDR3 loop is CASSAAGPNEQFF. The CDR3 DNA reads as TGTGCCAGCAGCGCCGCAGGGCCTAATGAGCAGTTCTTC.

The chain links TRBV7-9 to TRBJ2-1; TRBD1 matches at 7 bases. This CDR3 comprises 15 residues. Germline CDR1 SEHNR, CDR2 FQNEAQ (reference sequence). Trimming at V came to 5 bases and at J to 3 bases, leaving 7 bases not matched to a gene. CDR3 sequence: CASSIRQGHYNEQFF. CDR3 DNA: TGTGCCAGCAGCATTAGACAGGGCCACTACAATGAGCAGTTCTTC.

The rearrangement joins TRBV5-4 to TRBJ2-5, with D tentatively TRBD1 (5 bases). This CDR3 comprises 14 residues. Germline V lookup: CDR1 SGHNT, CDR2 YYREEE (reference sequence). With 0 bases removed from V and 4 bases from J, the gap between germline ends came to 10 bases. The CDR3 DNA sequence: TGTGCCAGCAGCTTGGAGTTGCAGGGAGAGACCCAGTACTTC. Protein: CASSLELQGETQYF.

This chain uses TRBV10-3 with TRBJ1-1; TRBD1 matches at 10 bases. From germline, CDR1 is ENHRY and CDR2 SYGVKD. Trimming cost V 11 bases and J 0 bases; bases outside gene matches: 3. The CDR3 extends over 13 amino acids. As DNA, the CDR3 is TGTGCCGTAGACAGGGGGCTGAACACTGAAGCTTTCTTT. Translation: CAVDRGLNTEAFF.

CDR3: CASSLKVTSGRTGEQYF. CDR3 nucleotides: TGTGCCAGCAGCTTAAAGGTGACTAGCGGGAGAACGGGGGAGCAGTACTTC. The rearrangement uses TRBV13 and TRBJ2-7; TRBD2 matches 12 bases. After removal of 2 bases from V and 7 bases from J, the junction contained 12 bases not matched to a gene. CDR1 is PRHDT, CDR2 FYEKMQ, per germline (reference sequence). The CDR3 consists of 17 residues.

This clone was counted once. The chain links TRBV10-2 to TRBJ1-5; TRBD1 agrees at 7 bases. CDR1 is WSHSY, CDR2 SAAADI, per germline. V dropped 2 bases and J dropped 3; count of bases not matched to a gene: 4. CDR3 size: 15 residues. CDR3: CASSETGVDNQPQHF. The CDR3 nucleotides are TGCGCCAGCAGTGAGACAGGGGTCGACAATCAGCCCCAGCATTTT.

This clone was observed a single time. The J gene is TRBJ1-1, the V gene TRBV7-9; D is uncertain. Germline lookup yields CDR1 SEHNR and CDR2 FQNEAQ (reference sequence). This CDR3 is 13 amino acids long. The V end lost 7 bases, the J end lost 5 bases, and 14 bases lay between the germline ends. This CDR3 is CASNPLEGTEAFF. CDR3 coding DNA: TGTGCCAGCAACCCCTTGGAGGGAACTGAAGCTTTCTTT.

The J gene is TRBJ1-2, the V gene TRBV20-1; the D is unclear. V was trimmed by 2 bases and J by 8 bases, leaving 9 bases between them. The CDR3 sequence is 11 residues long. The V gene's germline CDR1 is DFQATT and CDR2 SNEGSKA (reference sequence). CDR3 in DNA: TGCAGTGCTAGATTGCTTCGGGGCTACACCTTC. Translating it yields CSARLLRGYTF.

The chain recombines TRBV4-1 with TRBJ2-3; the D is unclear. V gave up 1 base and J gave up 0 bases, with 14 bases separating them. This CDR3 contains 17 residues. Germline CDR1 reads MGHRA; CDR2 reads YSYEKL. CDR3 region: CASSQGYSTLSTDTQYF. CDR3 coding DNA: TGCGCCAGCAGCCAAGGGTACAGCACGTTGAGCACAGATACGCAGTATTTT.